This TCR beta chain was sequenced in a study of identical twins. Findings of the study overall: Part of the zero-insertion signal could reflect confounding by invariant MAIT and iNKT cells. Donors were not followed over many years; analysis was cross-sectional.

Template switching (which added a universal primer site) was used, and cDNA carried unique molecular identifiers. TCRdb passed the 5' RACE reads through MiXCR, listing each CDR3 protein once. Of 270,000 or so distinct CDR3 sequences listed, about 9% are singletons. There are 16 residues in the CDR3. Trimming removed 5 bases at V and 6 bases at J, with 20 bases between. CDR1 is SGHTA, CDR2 FQGNSA, per germline. Note on this clonotype: Its antigen is not identified.

This sample also appeared in a second study, on yellow fever vaccine responses in identical twins.

The sequencing sample was made of CD8+ T cells sorted from blood. The chain is built from TRBV7-2 and TRBJ2-1, with D possibly being TRBD2 (7 bases). This receptor was identified in a woman between 18 and 29 years old in good health. The CDR3 loop reads CASSLPSRGASNEQFF. The CDR3 region has the DNA TGTGCCAGCAGCCTCCCGAGCCGGGGGGCTAGCAATGAGCAGTTCTTC. The variable domain in full, completed from reference TRBV7-2 and TRBJ2-1, reads GAGVSQSPSNKVTEKGKDVELRCDPISGHTALYWYRQSLGQGLEFLIYFQGNSAPDKSGLPSDRFSAERTGGSVSTLTIQRTQQEDSAVYLCASSLPSRGASNEQFFGPGTRLTVL.